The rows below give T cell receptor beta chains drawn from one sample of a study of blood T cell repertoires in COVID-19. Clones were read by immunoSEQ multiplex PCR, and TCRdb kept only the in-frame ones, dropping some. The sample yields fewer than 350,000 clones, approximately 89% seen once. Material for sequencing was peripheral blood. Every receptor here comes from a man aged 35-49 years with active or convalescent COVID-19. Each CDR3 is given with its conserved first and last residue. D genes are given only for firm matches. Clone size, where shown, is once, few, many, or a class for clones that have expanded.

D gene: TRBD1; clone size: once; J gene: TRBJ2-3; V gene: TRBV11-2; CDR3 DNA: TGTGCCAGCAGCTTGGGGACAGGGGTCTCTCCGCAGTATTTT; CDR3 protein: CASSLGTGVSPQYF
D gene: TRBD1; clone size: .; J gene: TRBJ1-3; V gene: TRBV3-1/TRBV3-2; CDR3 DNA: TGTGCCAGCAGCCAAGAGTTCTGGGACAGGGTGTCAGGAAACACCATATATTTT; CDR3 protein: CASSQEFWDRVSGNTIYF
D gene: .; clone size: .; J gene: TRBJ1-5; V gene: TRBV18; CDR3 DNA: TGTGCCAGCTCAAAGCAGGGGAGTACGATGAGCAATCAGCCCCAGCATTTT; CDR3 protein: CASSKQGSTMSNQPQHF
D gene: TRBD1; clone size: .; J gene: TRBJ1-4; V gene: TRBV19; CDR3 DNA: TGTGCCAGTAGTGTACAGGGGGGAAAACTGTTTTTT; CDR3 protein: CASSVQGGKLFF
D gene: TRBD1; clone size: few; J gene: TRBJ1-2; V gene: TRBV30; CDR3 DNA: TGTGCCTGGAGACTGAGACAGGGGTCTGGCTACACCTTC; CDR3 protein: CAWRLRQGSGYTF
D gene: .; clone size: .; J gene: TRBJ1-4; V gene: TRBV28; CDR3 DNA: TGTGCCAGCCACTCCGAGGCGCATGAAAAACTGTTTTTT; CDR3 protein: CASHSEAHEKLFF
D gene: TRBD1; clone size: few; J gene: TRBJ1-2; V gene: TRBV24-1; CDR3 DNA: TGTGCCACCAGTGAGACCGGGACAGGGGTGGGCTACACCTTC; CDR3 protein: CATSETGTGVGYTF
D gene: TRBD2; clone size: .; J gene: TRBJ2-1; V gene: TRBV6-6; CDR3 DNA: TGTGCCAGCAGCCTACTAGCGGTTGAGCAGTTCTTC; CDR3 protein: CASSLLAVEQFF
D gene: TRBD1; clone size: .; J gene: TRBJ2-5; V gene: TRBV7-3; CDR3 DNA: TGTGCCAGCAGCCCGACAGGGGACGAGACCCAGTACTTC; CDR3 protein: CASSPTGDETQYF
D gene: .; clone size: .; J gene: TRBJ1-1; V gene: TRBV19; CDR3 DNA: TGTGCCAGTAGTACGGATGGTGGAGGGGCCTTGAACACTGAAGCTTTCTTT; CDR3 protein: CASSTDGGGALNTEAFF
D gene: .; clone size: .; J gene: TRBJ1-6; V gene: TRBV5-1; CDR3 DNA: TGCGCCAGCAGCTTACGGGCCGGGGATTCACCCCTCCACTTT; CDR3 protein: CASSLRAGDSPLHF
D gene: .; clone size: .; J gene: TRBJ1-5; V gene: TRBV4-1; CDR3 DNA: TGCGCCAGCAGCCAAGAGGGACTGGGCGGCAATCAGCCCCAGCATTTT; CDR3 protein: CASSQEGLGGNQPQHF
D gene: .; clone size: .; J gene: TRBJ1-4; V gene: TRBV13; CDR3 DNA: TGTGCCAGCAGCCAGCAGCCGGGAGCAAAACTGTTTTTT; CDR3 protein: CASSQQPGAKLFF
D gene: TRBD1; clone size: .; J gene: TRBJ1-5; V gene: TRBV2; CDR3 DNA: TGTGCCAGCCACGTCGACAGGGTCCGTCAGCCCCAGCATTTT; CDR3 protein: CASHVDRVRQPQHF
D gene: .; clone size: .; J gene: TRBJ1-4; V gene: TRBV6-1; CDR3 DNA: TGTGCCAGCAGTGGGGTAGACACCACGGCTAATGAAAAACTGTTTTTT; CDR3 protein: CASSGVDTTANEKLFF
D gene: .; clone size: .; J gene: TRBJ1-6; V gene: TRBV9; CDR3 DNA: TGTGCCAGCAGCGTAGCCCAGGCCGATTCACCCCTCCACTTT; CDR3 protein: CASSVAQADSPLHF
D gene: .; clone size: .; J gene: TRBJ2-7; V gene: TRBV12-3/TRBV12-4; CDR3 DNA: TGTGCCAGCAGTTTAGTCGCTAGCTACGAGCAGTACTTC; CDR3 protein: CASSLVASYEQYF
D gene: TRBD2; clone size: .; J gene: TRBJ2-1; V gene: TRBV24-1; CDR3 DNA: TGTGCCACCAGTGATTGGACTAGCGGGAATGAGCAGTTCTTC; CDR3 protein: CATSDWTSGNEQFF
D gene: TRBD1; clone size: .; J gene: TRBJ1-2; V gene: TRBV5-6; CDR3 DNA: TGTGCCAGCAGCTCAACCGGGACAGGGGTAACTGGCTACACCTTC; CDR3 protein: CASSSTGTGVTGYTF
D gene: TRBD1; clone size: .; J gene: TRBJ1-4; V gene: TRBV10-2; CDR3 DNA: TGCGCCAGCAGTTTAACCACAGGGGTTATTGAAAAACTGTTTTTT; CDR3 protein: CASSLTTGVIEKLFF
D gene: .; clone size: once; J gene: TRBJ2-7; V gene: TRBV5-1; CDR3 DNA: TGCGCCAGCAGCTCCGCGGACAGAGCCTACGAGCAGTACTTC; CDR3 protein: CASSSADRAYEQYF
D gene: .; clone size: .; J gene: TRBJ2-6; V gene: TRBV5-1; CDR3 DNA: TGCGCCAGCAGCTCTTTTTTGGACTGGAGGCTTGGGGCCAACGTCCTGACTTTC; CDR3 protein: CASSSFLDWRLGANVLTF
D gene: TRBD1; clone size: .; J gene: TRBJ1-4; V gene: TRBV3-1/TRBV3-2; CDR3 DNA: TGTGCCAGCAGTCTACAGGGGACGGTTGAAAAACTGTTTTTT; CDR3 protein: CASSLQGTVEKLFF
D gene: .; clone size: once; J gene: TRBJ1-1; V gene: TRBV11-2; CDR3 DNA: TGTGCCAGCAGCTTTCAATTCCCCATGAACACTGAAGCTTTCTTT; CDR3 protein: CASSFQFPMNTEAFF
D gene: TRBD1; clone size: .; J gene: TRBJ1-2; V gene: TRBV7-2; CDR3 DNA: TGTGCCAGCAGCTTACTACGACAGGGTTCCCATGGCTACACCTTC; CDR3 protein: CASSLLRQGSHGYTF
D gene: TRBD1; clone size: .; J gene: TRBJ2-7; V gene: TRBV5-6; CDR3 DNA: TGTGCCAGCAGCGTGGGACAGGGGGTATACGAGCAGTACTTC; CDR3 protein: CASSVGQGVYEQYF
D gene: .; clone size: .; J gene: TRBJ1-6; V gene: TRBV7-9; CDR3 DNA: TGTGCCAGCAGCTTAGCTGGGGGGGGCTCGGGATCACCCCTCCACTTT; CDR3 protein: CASSLAGGGSGSPLHF
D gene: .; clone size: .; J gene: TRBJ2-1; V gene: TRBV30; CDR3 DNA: TGTGCCTGGAGTGGGTTAGCAGACTACAATGAGCAGTTCTTC; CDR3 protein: CAWSGLADYNEQFF
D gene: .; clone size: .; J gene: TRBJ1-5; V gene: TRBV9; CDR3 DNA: TGTGCCAGCAGCGTAGGCAGGGGCGCATATCAGCCCCAGCATTTT; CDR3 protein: CASSVGRGAYQPQHF
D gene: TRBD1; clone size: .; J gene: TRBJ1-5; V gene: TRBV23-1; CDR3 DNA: TGCGCCAGCAGTCATGGGGGACAGCTGAGGGGCAATCAGCCCCAGCATTTT; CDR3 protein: CASSHGGQLRGNQPQHF
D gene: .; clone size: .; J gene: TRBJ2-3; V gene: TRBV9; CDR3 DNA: TGTGCCAGCAGCCCTCCCTTGGCAGTTGCCACAGATACGCAGTATTTT; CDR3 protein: CASSPPLAVATDTQYF
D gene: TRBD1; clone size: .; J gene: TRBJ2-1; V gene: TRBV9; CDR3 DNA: TGTGCCAGCAGCGGACAGGGGGCGAAAAACGTGCAGTTCTTC; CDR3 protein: CASSGQGAKNVQFF
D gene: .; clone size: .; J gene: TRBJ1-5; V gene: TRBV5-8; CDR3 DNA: TGTGCCAGCAGCTTGGTTGGCCCCCAGCATTTT; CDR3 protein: CASSLVGPQHF
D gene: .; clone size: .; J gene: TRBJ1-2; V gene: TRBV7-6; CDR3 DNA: TGTGCCAGCAGCTCCGGAGGGAACTATGGCTACACCTTC; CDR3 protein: CASSSGGNYGYTF
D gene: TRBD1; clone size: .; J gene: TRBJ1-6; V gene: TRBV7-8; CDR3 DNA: TGTGCCAGCAGCCCCTCCTCGTCCGGGACAGGGGGTACGAATTCACCCCTCCACTTT; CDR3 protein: CASSPSSSGTGGTNSPLHF
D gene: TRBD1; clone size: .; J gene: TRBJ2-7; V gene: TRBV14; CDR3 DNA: TGTGCCAGCAGCACTCACAGGGGCCCTATAGGCGAGCAGTACTTC; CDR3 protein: CASSTHRGPIGEQYF
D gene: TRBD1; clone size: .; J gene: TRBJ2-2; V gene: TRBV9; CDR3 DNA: TGTGCCAGCAGCCCCTTGGGACAGGGGGCCTACACCGGGGAGCTGTTTTTT; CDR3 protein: CASSPLGQGAYTGELFF
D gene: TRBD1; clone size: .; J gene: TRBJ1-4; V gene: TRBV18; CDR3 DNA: TGTGCCAGCTCGGTCGGACAGGGCGGTGAAAAACTGTTTTTT; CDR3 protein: CASSVGQGGEKLFF
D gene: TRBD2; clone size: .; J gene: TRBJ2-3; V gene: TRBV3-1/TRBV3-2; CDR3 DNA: TGTGCCAGCAGCCGTCCATTTGGGGCGGGGGGCCTCCAGAGCACAGATACGCAGTATTTT; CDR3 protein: CASSRPFGAGGLQSTDTQYF
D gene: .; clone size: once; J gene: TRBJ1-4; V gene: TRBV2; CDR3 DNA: TGTGCCAGCAGTGAAGACGGGTCCTATGAAAAACTGTTTTTT; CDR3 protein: CASSEDGSYEKLFF
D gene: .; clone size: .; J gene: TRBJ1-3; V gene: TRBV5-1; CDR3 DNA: TGCGCCAGCAGAATCCGAGGAGGCTCTGGAAACACCATATATTTT; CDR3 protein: CASRIRGGSGNTIYF
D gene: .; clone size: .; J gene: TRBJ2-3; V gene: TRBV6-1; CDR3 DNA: TGTGCCAGCAGTGACAGGACTTCACCAGATACGCAGTATTTT; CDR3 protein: CASSDRTSPDTQYF